The clone carrying this T cell receptor beta chain was seen more than once but under ten times. This entry comes from a study of identical twins. In TCRdb, the 5' RACE reads were re-called with MiXCR into one record per CDR3 protein. The sample carries just over 500,000 distinct CDR3 sequences, 20% to 25% recorded once. Looked up from germline, CDR1 is LGHNA and CDR2 is YSLEER. V was trimmed by 3 bases and J by 4 bases, leaving 6 bases between them. This CDR3 is built from 13 residues. These data are also associated with another study on T cells expressing NK-cell markers. That source notes: Specificity for HCMV among expanded NKG2C+ T cell clones was not established.

This chain links TRBV4-3 with TRBJ2-2, with D uncertain. This receptor was taken from a woman aged 18-35 years in good health. The sequenced sample consisted of CD4+ T cells sorted from blood. CDR3 in amino acids: CASSHLSTGELFF. Written as DNA, the CDR3 is TGCGCCAGCAGCCACCTGTCCACCGGGGAGCTGTTTTTT.